The rows below give T cell receptor beta chains drawn from one sample of a study of T-cell memory formation after mild COVID-19. TCRdb re-analysed the 5' RACE reads in MiXCR, keeping a single row per CDR3 protein. The repertoire holds approximately 340,000 distinct CDR3 sequences, 10% to 15% seen once, with 20% to 25% in the top ten. Sequenced: PBMCs or a T cell subset sorted from them (not recorded which). The receptor set was obtained from a man between 18 and 35 years old who had mild COVID-19 (a few samples of this study predate the infection). Cell type and time point are not known. The CDR3 runs from the conserved cysteine through the conserved F or W. D genes are given only for firm matches. Size is omitted from some rows. Given values are once, few, many or a class for expanded clones.

>TRBV20-1|TRBJ1-2|12|few|NA
CSATSTDNGYTF
TGCAGTGCTACCAGTACGGATAATGGCTACACCTTC
>TRBV12-3/TRBV12-4|TRBJ1-4|15|NA|TRBD1
CASSPTGAPGEKLFF
TGTGCCAGCAGTCCAACAGGGGCGCCTGGTGAAAAACTGTTTTTT
>TRBV5-1|TRBJ2-1|16|NA|NA
CASKVSINRSYNEQFF
TGCGCCAGCAAAGTGTCAATAAATCGCTCCTACAATGAGCAGTTCTTC
>TRBV19|TRBJ2-3|16|NA|NA
CASSMDDGGPGDTQYF
TGTGCCAGTAGTATGGACGACGGGGGCCCGGGAGATACGCAGTATTTT
>TRBV7-3|TRBJ2-7|13|many|TRBD1
CASSPGQGSKQYF
TGTGCCAGCAGCCCTGGACAGGGGAGTAAGCAGTACTTC
>TRBV28|TRBJ2-5|14|NA|NA
CASLRGGSEETQYF
TGTGCCAGCCTCAGGGGGGGTAGTGAAGAGACCCAGTACTTC
>TRBV25-1|TRBJ1-5|12|NA|NA
CASPRATQPQHF
TGTGCCAGCCCACGCGCCACTCAGCCCCAGCATTTT
>TRBV7-2|TRBJ2-5|13|few|NA
CASSLRRWETQYF
TGTGCCAGCAGCTTACGGAGGTGGGAGACCCAGTACTTC
>TRBV28|TRBJ1-2|16|NA|NA
CASSSARGAGNYGYTF
TGTGCCAGCAGTTCCGCCCGGGGGGCTGGTAACTATGGCTACACCTTC
>TRBV6-5|TRBJ1-1|14|NA|NA
CASSYVPGNTEAFF
TGTGCCAGCAGTTACGTCCCAGGGAACACTGAAGCTTTCTTT
>TRBV5-1|TRBJ1-2|15|NA|NA
CASSLERKPTYGYTF
TGCGCCAGCAGCTTGGAGAGAAAACCAACCTATGGCTACACCTTC
>TRBV20-1|TRBJ1-3|11|NA|NA
CSGRLGNTIYF
TGCAGTGGGAGGCTTGGAAACACCATATATTTT
>TRBV10-1|TRBJ2-3|13|NA|NA
CASSARDTDTQYF
TGCGCCAGCAGTGCTAGGGACACAGATACGCAGTATTTT
>TRBV7-9|TRBJ1-2|14|NA|NA
CASSLVRQNYGYTF
TGTGCCAGCAGCTTAGTTCGGCAGAACTATGGCTACACCTTC
>TRBV4-1|TRBJ1-6|16|few|TRBD1
CASSPDRVPGNSPLHF
TGCGCCAGCAGCCCCGACAGGGTCCCTGGGAATTCACCCCTCCACTTT
>TRBV20-1|TRBJ1-2|15|few|TRBD1
CSAERGPGNNYGYTF
TGCAGTGCTGAGAGGGGGCCAGGGAATAACTATGGCTACACCTTC
>TRBV5-1|TRBJ1-5|16|many|NA
CASSLGTPSSNQPQHF
TGCGCCAGCAGCTTGGGGACGCCCAGTAGCAATCAGCCCCAGCATTTT
>TRBV4-2|TRBJ1-4|14|NA|NA
CASSQEKELRELFF
TGTGCCAGCAGCCAAGAGAAGGAGCTTCGGGAACTGTTTTTT
>TRBV24-1|TRBJ2-7|12|NA|TRBD1
CATRDSSYEQYF
TGTGCCACCCGGGACAGCTCCTACGAGCAGTACTTC
>TRBV6-2/TRBV6-3|TRBJ1-5|18|few|NA
CASSYNRAFGNRNQPQHF
TGTGCCAGCAGTTACAACCGGGCGTTTGGGAACCGGAATCAGCCCCAGCATTTT
>TRBV18|TRBJ2-2|13|NA|NA
CASSPQGAGELFF
TGTGCCAGCTCACCACAGGGGGCCGGGGAGCTGTTTTTT
>TRBV12-3/TRBV12-4|TRBJ2-2|17|few|TRBD1
CASSFPQGSLDTGELFF
TGTGCCAGCAGTTTCCCACAGGGGTCGCTGGACACCGGGGAGCTGTTTTTT
>TRBV7-9|TRBJ2-5|13|many|TRBD2
CASRGGARETQYF
TGTGCCAGCCGGGGGGGGGCTCGGGAGACCCAGTACTTC
>TRBV6-5|TRBJ1-1|14|few|TRBD1
CASRRGTGNTEAFF
TGTGCCAGCAGAAGAGGGACAGGGAACACTGAAGCTTTCTTT
>TRBV11-2|TRBJ1-1|13|NA|NA
CASSFGVTTEAFF
TGTGCCAGCAGCTTTGGGGTCACGACTGAAGCTTTCTTT
>TRBV10-2|TRBJ2-1|15|NA|TRBD2
CASSVLAGSYNEQFF
TGCGCCAGCAGTGTCCTAGCGGGGTCATACAATGAGCAGTTCTTC
>TRBV6-6|TRBJ1-5|12|NA|NA
CASARGNQPQHF
TGTGCCAGCGCGAGGGGCAATCAGCCCCAGCATTTT
>TRBV9|TRBJ2-2|14|few|NA
CASSVEWVVGELFF
TGTGCCAGCAGCGTTGAATGGGTGGTCGGGGAGCTGTTTTTT
>TRBV5-1|TRBJ1-2|13|NA|NA
CASSFGDDYGYTF
TGCGCCAGCAGCTTTGGGGATGACTATGGCTACACCTTC